This section outlines one T cell receptor (beta chain) sequence together with its context. What it binds is not known. These data are taken from a study of T cell responses to AZD1222 COVID-19 vaccine. This CDR3 has 17 residues. Per germline, CDR1 KGHSH and CDR2 LQKENI. With V trimmed by 6 bases and J by 2 bases, 13 bases remained unmatched. TCRdb's copy holds only in-frame clones and misses some; the assay was immunoSEQ multiplex PCR. Of 150,000 to 200,000 clones listed, 80% to 95% are singletons. Broader study findings: Two AZD1222 administrations were followed by greater Spike-specific TCR breadth and depth.

The TCR sequence derives from an adult who received the AZD1222 COVID-19 vaccine. The material sequenced was peripheral blood, taken 28 days after the second AZD1222 dose. V and J are TRBV18 and TRBJ2-7; 10 nucleotides align to TRBD1. The CDR3 loop reads CASSRDRGRRGTYEQYF. CDR3 DNA sequence: TGTGCCAGCTCCCGGGACAGGGGAAGAAGGGGCACCTACGAGCAGTACTTC.